A single T cell receptor (beta chain) is shown here with its context. The antigen is not known. A read error may account for a junction end that differs from germline. Primers included in the PCR were 60 Vbeta and 13 Jbeta primers. TCRdb keeps only in-frame clones here, not all; method: immunoSEQ multiplex PCR. The sample carries approximately 280,000 clones, 86% recorded once. This sample stems from a study of cytomegalovirus exposure and HLA in healthy donors. Whole-study results and caveats: TCR beta sequences reportedly predicted most subjects' HLA-A and HLA-B alleles accurately. What was likely a sequencing artifact was a cluster of highly shared sequence variants. In an earlier analysis, productive rearrangement rates for most beta V segments clustered near 87% or 30%. Near-uniform donor sequencing depth was presumed by presence/absence analyses.

This CDR3 contains 17 residues. CDR1 is LNHNV and CDR2 is YYDKDF in the germline V gene (reference sequence). The sequenced sample consisted of PBMCs. V and J are TRBV15 and TRBJ2-7, with 9 nucleotides matching TRBD2. The TCR was taken from a man aged 40-49 years in good health and CMV-seropositive. The CDR3 DNA sequence: TGTGCCGCCAGCAGAGGATTAGCGGGAGAGATCGTTTACGAGCAGTACTTC. Translated: CAASRGLAGEIVYEQYF.